These 28 T cell receptor beta chains came from one sample sequenced in a study of T cells after posttransplantation cyclophosphamide. The data were produced by immunoSEQ multiplex PCR, yet TCRdb's version contains in-frame clones alone and is incomplete. This table holds 1,500 to 2,000 clones, 70% to 75% found once. Treatment was busulfan-fludarabine conditioning, a marrow graft, and cyclophosphamide on days +3 and +4. Specimen: CD4+ T cells sorted from blood, collected after allogeneic stem cell transplant with posttransplant cyclophosphamide. The receptors were gathered from a female patient between 55 and 75 years old who received an allogeneic stem cell transplant from a related donor and was CMV-positive. Some of the T cells might come from the graft donor.

The gene calls are TRBV5-1 and TRBJ2-7, with D perhaps TRBD1 (6 bases). The CDR3 runs 12 residues. CDR1 and CDR2 (germline): SGHRS, YFSETQ. The V end was cut by 3 bases, the J end by 6 bases, with 10 bases between. The CDR3 nucleotides read TGCGCCAGCAGCTCAGGGGTAGGCGAGCAGTACTTC. Translation: CASSSGVGEQYF.

This rearrangement joins TRBV9 to TRBJ1-4, with D maybe TRBD1 (5 bases). The germline gives CDR1 SGDLS, CDR2 YYNGEE. V was clipped by 5 bases and J by 7 bases, with 15 bases between them. The CDR3 is 14 amino acids. For the CDR3, the DNA is TGTGCCAGCAGTGTCGCTCAGGGCGGTGAAAAACTGTTTTTT. This translates into CASSVAQGGEKLFF.

The sample holds a few counts of this clone. The genes are TRBV30 and TRBJ2-7; 8 bases are a match to TRBD1. Germline trimming cut 5 bases from V and 2 bases from J; bases unmatched to any gene: 5. Germline V gene lookup returns CDR1 GTSNPN and CDR2 SVGIG (reference sequence). This CDR3 region has 13 residues. CDR3 in amino acids: CAWGRDRPYEQYF. CDR3 nucleotides: TGTGCCTGGGGAAGGGACAGGCCCTACGAGCAGTACTTC.

The chain carries TRBV6-5 and TRBJ2-2, with a weak D call TRBD2 (6 bases). Germline V gene sequence: CDR1 MNHEY, CDR2 SVGAGI. This CDR3 contains 16 residues. V shed 0 bases and J shed 3 bases, with 11 bases lying between them. The CDR3, as DNA: TGTGCCAGCAGTTACTCTTCGGGGACTCACACCGGGGAGCTGTTTTTT. Translated, it gives CASSYSSGTHTGELFF.

The V and J genes are TRBV28 and TRBJ1-1; D is unresolved. The V gene lost 3 bases and the J gene lost 1 base, with 6 bases spanning the gap. The CDR3 sequence is 13 residues long. In germline, CDR1 is MDHEN, CDR2 SYDVKM. In DNA, the CDR3 is TGTGCCAGCAGTTTTGGGAGGAACACTGAAGCTTTCTTT. Translated: CASSFGRNTEAFF.

The V and J genes are TRBV19 and TRBJ2-1; TRBD2 matches at 11 bases. CDR3 size: 16 residues. The junction had 7 bases not matched to a gene; V was cut back by 5 bases and J by 4 bases. CDR1 is LNHDA, CDR2 SQIVND, per germline (reference sequence). CDR3 protein: CASSGSRTSGYNEQFF. CDR3 nucleotides: TGTGCCAGTAGTGGGTCAAGGACTAGCGGGTACAATGAGCAGTTCTTC.

This clone was detected only a few times. This chain connects TRBV19 to TRBJ1-1; TRBD1 agrees at 9 bases. Germline V gene data show CDR1 as LNHDA and CDR2 as SQIVND (reference sequence). The CDR3 length is 15 residues. The V gene end was trimmed by 6 bases and the J gene end by 4 bases; junction bases not matched to a gene: 9. The chain's CDR3 is CASRGNRGPSTEAFF. For the CDR3, the DNA is TGTGCCAGTAGGGGGAACAGGGGGCCGAGCACTGAAGCTTTCTTT.

This clone was detected a few times. This chain joins TRBV19 and TRBJ2-2; 9 bases are a match to TRBD1. V trimming: 4 bases; J trimming: 3 bases; junction bases outside the gene matches: 0. This CDR3 region has 14 residues. Germline V gene data show CDR1 as LNHDA and CDR2 as SQIVND (reference sequence). The CDR3 DNA reads as TGTGCCAGTAGTAGACAGGGGGACACCGGGGAGCTGTTTTTT. It yields the protein CASSRQGDTGELFF.

V usage is TRBV6-6 and J usage is TRBJ1-2; TRBD1 might be the D (6 bases). Between the trimmed V and J ends, which lost 5 bases and 8 bases, there was a span of 15 bases. Germline V gene lookup returns CDR1 MNHNY and CDR2 SVGAGI (reference sequence). CDR3 size: 13 residues. The DNA for the CDR3 is TGTGCCAGCAGTACGGGGGGCTCCGGAGGCTACACCTTC. Translation: CASSTGGSGGYTF.

The chain couples TRBV6-5 to TRBJ1-2; 8 bases are shared with TRBD1. V shed 2 bases, J shed 8 bases, and the junction held 4 bases outside the gene matches. This CDR3 region has 13 residues. Germline V gene lookup returns CDR1 MNHEY and CDR2 SVGAGI. The CDR3 DNA follows: TGTGCCAGCAGTTACAGGGCAGGGGGCGGCTACACCTTC. Translated: CASSYRAGGGYTF.

This chain links TRBV2 with TRBJ1-1, with unresolved D. The V end lost 7 bases, the J end lost 0 bases, and 9 bases lay between the germline ends. CDR3 length: 13 residues. The germline CDR1 and CDR2 sequences are SNHLY and FYNNEI. The CDR3 here is CASIREVNTEAFF. DNA of the CDR3: TGTGCCAGCATAAGGGAGGTGAACACTGAAGCTTTCTTT.

CDR3 in DNA: TGTGCCAGCAGGCCGGGGGGGATGAACACCGGGGAGCTGTTTTTT. Encoded protein: CASRPGGMNTGELFF. The V gene is TRBV7-3, the J gene TRBJ2-2; 8 nucleotides line up with TRBD2. Trimming removed 6 bases from V and 1 base from J; junction bases left unmatched: 4. The germline gives CDR1 SGHTA, CDR2 FQGTGA. This CDR3 has 15 residues. The whole variable domain, filled in from reference TRBV7-3 and TRBJ2-2, reads GAGVSQTPSNKVTEKGKYVELRCDPISGHTALYWYRQSLGQGPEFLIYFQGTGAADDSGLPNDRFFAVRPEGSVSTLKIQRTERGDSAVYLCASRPGGMNTGELFFGEGSRLTVL.

The rearrangement joins TRBV18 to TRBJ1-1; maybe TRBD1 (5 bases). This CDR3 spans 12 amino acids. V lost 5 bases to trimming and J lost 8 bases, with 12 bases between them. Germline V gene lookup returns CDR1 KGHSH and CDR2 LQKENI. In DNA, the CDR3 is TGTGCCAGCTCATCTGACAGTGCCGAAGCTTTCTTT. It is translated as CASSSDSAEAFF.

V and J are TRBV7-2 and TRBJ1-2, with no clear D. V was pared by 1 base and J by 8 bases, with 20 bases between. Germline V gene data show CDR1 as SGHTA and CDR2 as FQGNSA. This CDR3 spans 16 amino acids. The CDR3 coding sequence is TGTGCCAGCAGCTTAGAGCCGGGATCGACCTTATACGGCTACACCTTC. It translates to CASSLEPGSTLYGYTF.

This sequence joins TRBV4-1 and TRBJ1-5; D is perhaps TRBD1 (6 bases). This CDR3 region has 16 residues. Germline V gene lookup returns CDR1 MGHRA and CDR2 YSYEKL. Trimming took off 0 bases at V and 2 bases at J, with 11 bases between the two ends. Here the CDR3 reads CASSQDGGLGNQPQHF. As DNA, the CDR3 is TGCGCCAGCAGCCAAGATGGGGGCCTCGGCAATCAGCCCCAGCATTTT.

The V call is TRBV5-4, the J call TRBJ1-3; perhaps TRBD1 as D (6 bases). Trimming stripped 1 base from V and 2 bases from J, with 7 bases between. Germline V gives CDR1 SGHNT, CDR2 YYREEE (reference sequence). The CDR3 is made up of 14 amino acids. In DNA, the CDR3 is TGTGCCAGCAGCTTGAAGGGGGCTGGAAACACCATATATTTT. It yields the protein CASSLKGAGNTIYF. Full variable domain (rest looked up from reference TRBV5-4 and TRBJ1-3): ETGVTQSPTHLIKTRGQQVTLRCSSQSGHNTVSWYQQALGQGPQFIFQYYREEENGRGNFPPRFSGLQFPNYSSELNVNALELDDSALYLCASSLKGAGNTIYFGEGSWLTVV.

The rearrangement joins TRBV15 to TRBJ2-3, with unresolved D. V was pared by 1 base and J by 10 bases, with 12 bases between. In germline, CDR1 is LNHNV, CDR2 YYDKDF (reference sequence). This CDR3 contains 13 residues. CDR3 loop: CATSRGPSLAQYF. The CDR3 coding sequence is TGTGCCACCAGCAGAGGGCCCAGCCTAGCGCAGTATTTT.

The V and J genes are TRBV19 and TRBJ2-1; 9 nucleotides align to TRBD2. Trimming cost V 5 bases and J 2 bases; bases outside gene matches: 7. This CDR3 is 16 amino acids long. In germline, CDR1 is LNHDA, CDR2 SQIVND (reference sequence). CDR3 coding DNA: TGTGCCAGTAGTGGACCGGGACTAGCTGCCTACAATGAGCAGTTCTTC. It encodes CASSGPGLAAYNEQFF.

This clone appeared a few times. The gene calls are TRBV7-9 and TRBJ2-1, with 7 bases aligning to TRBD2. CDR1 is SEHNR, CDR2 FQNEAQ, per germline (reference sequence). The CDR3 loop spans 14 amino acids. J lost 5 bases, V lost 2 bases, and 3 bases had no gene match. The CDR3 sequence: CASSLLGGDNEQFF. DNA for the CDR3: TGTGCCAGCAGCTTACTTGGGGGGGACAATGAGCAGTTCTTC.

This chain links TRBV7-6 with TRBJ2-1, with TRBD2 matching 8 bases. V dropped 5 bases and J dropped 9; count of bases not matched to a gene: 12. Germline V CDR1 and CDR2: SGHVS, FNYEAQ. The CDR3 has 15 residues. This CDR3 reads CASSSTSGLFGEQFF. The CDR3 nucleotides are TGTGCCAGCAGCAGCACTAGCGGCCTCTTTGGTGAGCAGTTCTTC. Looking up the rest from reference TRBV7-6 and TRBJ2-1 gives the full variable domain: GAGVSQSPRYKVTKRGQDVALRCDPISGHVSLYWYRQALGQGPEFLTYFNYEAQQDKSGLPNDRFSAERPEGSISTLTIQRTEQRDSAMYRCASSSTSGLFGEQFFGPGTRLTVL.

This clone was counted only a few times. This sequence joins TRBV6-7 and TRBJ2-7; D is undetermined. TRBV6-7 carries the ORF label, with uncertain function. V was trimmed by 5 bases and J by 3 bases, leaving 11 bases between them. CDR3 length equals 13 residues. The CDR3 spells CASSPELIYEQYF. Here the CDR3 DNA reads TGTGCCAGCAGTCCGGAGCTCATCTACGAGCAGTACTTC.

The chain combines TRBV7-3 with TRBJ2-3, with 7 bases matching TRBD2. This CDR3 region has 15 residues. Germline V gives CDR1 SGHTA, CDR2 FQGTGA. V lost 3 bases and J lost 3; bases outside the gene matches: 6. The CDR3 bases are TGTGCCAGCAGCTTTCGCGGGAGTACGACAGATACGCAGTATTTT. This codes for CASSFRGSTTDTQYF.

The chain joins TRBV5-1 to TRBJ2-2; no clear D. V shed 2 bases and J shed 3 bases, with 11 bases lying between them. There are 15 residues in the CDR3. Germline lookup yields CDR1 SGHRS and CDR2 YFSETQ. CDR3 coding DNA: TGCGCCAGCAGCTTTCAAACGGCGGACACCGGGGAGCTGTTTTTT. As protein: CASSFQTADTGELFF. Full variable domain (rest looked up from reference TRBV5-1 and TRBJ2-2): KAGVTQTPRYLIKTRGQQVTLSCSPISGHRSVSWYQQTPGQGLQFLFEYFSETQRNKGNFPGRFSGRQFSNSRSEMNVSTLELGDSALYLCASSFQTADTGELFFGEGSRLTVL.

This chain links TRBV25-1 with TRBJ2-7; D may be TRBD2 (6 bases). The CDR3 is 13 amino acids. CDR1 is MGHDK and CDR2 is SYGVNS in the germline V gene. V lost 8 bases and J lost 1, with 12 bases in between. The CDR3 here is CASRLSGSYEQYF. The CDR3 DNA follows: TGTGCCAGCCGACTTAGCGGTTCCTACGAGCAGTACTTC.

This chain joins TRBV29-1 and TRBJ2-5; 9 nucleotides line up with TRBD2. Germline V CDR1 and CDR2: SQVTM, ANQGSEA. The CDR3 is 15 residues long. V trimming: 1 base; J trimming: 0 bases; junction bases outside the gene matches: 3. The CDR3 DNA reads as TGCAGCGTTGAAGGCATAGCGGGGGACCAAGAGACCCAGTACTTC. This translates into CSVEGIAGDQETQYF.

The chain carries TRBV18 and TRBJ2-7; 8 positions match TRBD1. Per the germline V gene, CDR1 is KGHSH and CDR2 is LQKENI. The CDR3 consists of 13 residues. V shed 4 bases and J 6 bases; nucleotides not matched to a gene: 5. The CDR3 coding sequence is TGTGCCAGCTCACTTGGGACAGGCGGCGAGCAGTACTTC. This codes for CASSLGTGGEQYF.

This clone was counted between two and nine times. The chain carries TRBV7-8 and TRBJ1-1; D is unclear. The length of the CDR3 is 15 residues. V lost 5 bases to trimming and J lost 2 bases, with 15 bases between them. Per the germline V gene, CDR1 is SGHVS and CDR2 is FQNEAQ. The chain's CDR3 is CASSPIPGLNTEAFF. DNA of the CDR3: TGTGCCAGCAGCCCGATTCCAGGTCTTAACACTGAAGCTTTCTTT.

The chain's CDR3 is CASSEGNGEETQYF. The CDR3 nucleotides are TGTGCCAGCAGTGAAGGGAACGGGGAAGAGACCCAGTACTTC. V usage is TRBV6-1 and J usage is TRBJ2-5; TRBD2 might be the D (5 bases). This CDR3 region has 14 residues. Germline CDR1 reads MNHNS; CDR2 reads SASEGT. Deletions cut 1 base from V and 3 bases from J, with 9 bases between.